Sequencing of this T cell receptor (beta chain) was carried out in a study of blood T cells in healthy people across ages. Per-sample PBMC isolation yielded at least 6.5 million cells. Whole-study results and caveats: Possibly, changes in expanded clonotypes were confounded because donor CMV status was unknown.

A second PCR, run for about 6 to 12 cycles, used a sample-barcoded 5' primer plus a J-beta primer mix. The yield of each sample was at least 2.5 million CDR3-containing paired-end reads. TCRdb used MiXCR to reprocess the 5' RACE reads, holding one entry per CDR3 protein. Among some 1.5 million distinct CDR3 sequences listed, approximately 42% were seen once. This clonotype showed up just a few times. Its antigen remains unidentified. The TCR originated in a woman aged 18 to 35 in good health. Input material: blood.

The CDR3 loop reads CASSDRLAGRPGSYNEQFF. Written as DNA, the CDR3 is TGTGCCAGCAGCGATCGACTAGCGGGACGACCGGGCTCCTACAATGAGCAGTTCTTC. The chain links TRBV14 to TRBJ2-1; 11 bases agree with TRBD2. The CDR3 has 19 amino acids. Germline loops: CDR1 SGHDN, CDR2 FVKESK. The V and J ends lost 5 bases and 0 bases, in that order; junction bases with no gene match: 12. The full variable domain, its missing parts supplied by reference TRBV14 and TRBJ2-1, is EAGVTQFPSHSVIEKGQTVTLRCDPISGHDNLYWYRRVMGKEIKFLLHFVKESKQDESGMPNNRFLAERTGGTYSTLKVQPAELEDSGVYFCASSDRLAGRPGSYNEQFFGPGTRLTVL.